A single sample is the source of the 24 T cell receptor beta chains below, sequenced in a study of blood T cells in healthy people across ages. Sample-barcoded 5' priming and a J-beta primer mix drove a second PCR of about 6 to 12 cycles. TCRdb reanalysed the 5' RACE reads using MiXCR and keeps one entry per CDR3 protein. The sample includes 550,000 to 700,000 distinct CDR3 sequences, about 25% of them seen just once. Sequencing was performed on blood. These receptors all stem from a woman in her 70s in good health.

This clonotype was seen only a few times. The chain links TRBV14 to TRBJ2-3, with a weak D call TRBD2 (6 bases). V was shortened by 4 bases and J by 8 bases, with 16 bases between the two germline ends. In germline, CDR1 is SGHDN, CDR2 FVKESK. CDR3 length: 14 residues. CDR3 loop: CASSRGTLASTQYF. The CDR3, as DNA: TGTGCCAGCAGCCGAGGGACTCTTGCAAGTACGCAGTATTTT. The variable domain in full, with the rest retrieved from reference TRBV14 and TRBJ2-3, is EAGVTQFPSHSVIEKGQTVTLRCDPISGHDNLYWYRRVMGKEIKFLLHFVKESKQDESGMPNNRFLAERTGGTYSTLKVQPAELEDSGVYFCASSRGTLASTQYFGPGTRLTVL.

In this sample, this clonotype turned up once. V gene TRBV15 combines with J gene TRBJ1-4; tentative D call: TRBD1 (5 bases). Germline lookup yields CDR1 LNHNV and CDR2 YYDKDF (reference sequence). Trimming left V 0 bases short and J 4 bases short, with 15 bases between. The CDR3 length is 17 residues. The CDR3 DNA reads TGTGCCACCAGCAGAGATACCCCCCGGAGGGGTAATGAAAAACTGTTTTTT. Translating it yields CATSRDTPRRGNEKLFF.

A few counts support this clonotype. As DNA, the CDR3 is TGTGCCAGCAGCTTGGGGCTCTCGAACACCGGGGAGCTGTTTTTT. The encoded protein is CASSLGLSNTGELFF. The chain has TRBV11-2 and TRBJ2-2, with D possibly being TRBD1 (5 bases). V dropped 3 bases and J dropped 0 bases, with 8 bases sitting between them. Per the germline V gene, CDR1 is SGHAT and CDR2 is FQNNGV. There are 15 residues in the CDR3. Full variable domain (rest looked up from reference TRBV11-2 and TRBJ2-2): EAGVAQSPRYKIIEKRQSVAFWCNPISGHATLYWYQQILGQGPKLLIQFQNNGVVDDSQLPKDRFSAERLKGVDSTLKIQPAKLEDSAVYLCASSLGLSNTGELFFGEGSRLTVL.

V gene TRBV5-5 combines with J gene TRBJ2-7, with a possible D match to TRBD1 (5 bases). The CDR3 spans 15 residues. The ends were cut back, 4 bases at V and 5 bases at J, with 19 bases in the middle. Germline assignment: CDR1 SGHKS and CDR2 YYEKEE (reference sequence). The CDR3 protein is CASSRGQSPTHEQYF. For the CDR3, the DNA is TGTGCCAGCAGCAGAGGACAATCCCCAACCCACGAGCAGTACTTC.

V is TRBV5-6 and J is TRBJ2-3; 13 nucleotides match TRBD2. The CDR3 is 15 residues long. After removal of 3 bases from V and 7 bases from J, the junction contained 5 bases not matched to a gene. The germline gives CDR1 SGHDT, CDR2 YYEEEE. This CDR3 reads CASSSLAGGLNTQYF. CDR3 in DNA: TGTGCCAGCAGCTCACTAGCGGGGGGGCTGAATACGCAGTATTTT.

The chain recombines TRBV29-1 with TRBJ1-2; weak D call: TRBD1 (6 bases). V lost 4 bases and J 6 bases, leaving 18 bases between the germline ends. Germline CDR1 is SQVTM and CDR2 is ANQGSEA. This CDR3 has 14 amino acids. CDR3 sequence reads: CSVAGGAVNNGYTF. CDR3 DNA: TGCAGCGTTGCCGGGGGCGCGGTGAATAATGGCTACACCTTC.

This clonotype was counted between two and nine times. V gene TRBV6-5 combines with J gene TRBJ2-7, with 9 positions matching TRBD1. The V gene end was trimmed by 6 bases and the J gene end by 2 bases; junction bases not matched to a gene: 8. Germline CDR1 reads MNHEY; CDR2 reads SVGAGI. The CDR3 sequence is 15 residues long. CDR3 sequence reads: CASSLRGTGTYEQYF. CDR3 DNA: TGTGCCAGCAGCCTGCGGGGGACAGGGACCTACGAGCAGTACTTC.

Notes on this clonotype: The junction departs from the called germline gene at one end, perhaps through a read error. The gene calls are TRBV9 and TRBJ2-3, with D perhaps TRBD1 or TRBD2 (5 bases each). The CDR3 is 15 amino acids. Germline V gene sequence: CDR1 SGDLS, CDR2 YYNGEE. The CDR3 loop is CAGSVEGLSTDTQYF. The CDR3 nucleotides are TGTGCCGGCAGCGTAGAGGGGTTAAGCACAGATACGCAGTATTTT. The variable domain in full, completed from reference TRBV9 and TRBJ2-3, reads DSGVTQTPKHLITATGQRVTLRCSPRSGDLSVYWYQQSLDQGLQFLIQYYNGEERAKGNILERFSAQQFPDLHSELNLSSLELGDSALYFCAGSVEGLSTDTQYFGPGTRLTVL.

This clonotype turned up a few times. The V and J genes are TRBV5-1 and TRBJ2-4; D is unclear. The V end lost 4 bases, the J end lost 8 bases, and 19 bases lay between the germline ends. CDR1 and CDR2 from the germline V gene are SGHRS and YFSETQ. The CDR3 loop spans 15 amino acids. The CDR3 DNA reads TGCGCCAGCAGCAGCACCGGATCTATTAGAGACATTCAGTACTTC. This codes for CASSSTGSIRDIQYF.

This clonotype was seen more than once but under ten times. An end of the junction does not agree with germline; a read error may underlie this. The chain carries TRBV12-3 or TRBV12-4 and TRBJ2-3; 10 positions match TRBD2. This CDR3 is built from 14 residues. The CDR3 here is CASSLAGETDTQYF. DNA of the CDR3: TGTGCCAGCAGTCTAGCGGGGGAGACAGATACGCAGTATTTT.

The V and J genes are TRBV4-3 and TRBJ2-1; TRBD2 matches 7 bases. The CDR3 sequence is 16 residues long. V shed 0 bases, J shed 3 bases, and the junction held 5 bases outside the gene matches. Germline-derived CDR1 and CDR2 are LGHNA and YSLEER. The CDR3 here is CASSQDERGFYNEQFF. In DNA, the CDR3 is TGCGCCAGCAGCCAAGATGAGCGGGGTTTCTACAATGAGCAGTTCTTC.

The gene calls are TRBV6-2 or TRBV6-3 and TRBJ2-5; 7 bases are shared with TRBD2. Germline CDR1 and CDR2: MNHEY and SVGEGT. There are 12 residues in the CDR3. J was trimmed by 5 bases and V by 11 bases; bases with no gene match: 8. The chain's CDR3 is CAVAGERETQYF. For the CDR3, the DNA is TGTGCCGTCGCGGGGGAGAGGGAGACCCAGTACTTC.

In this sample, this clonotype turned up a few times. The chain couples TRBV20-1 to TRBJ2-3, with D hard to call. Between the trimmed V and J ends, which lost 5 bases and 0 bases, there was a span of 15 bases. Germline V CDR1 and CDR2: DFQATT, SNEGSKA (reference sequence). The CDR3 totals 15 residues. The CDR3 region is CSARTPRSSTDTQYF. The CDR3 DNA reads as TGCAGTGCTCGTACCCCCAGATCCAGCACAGATACGCAGTATTTT.

The DNA for the CDR3 is TGTGCCAGCGGCCCACAGGGCGACACTGAAGCTTTCTTT. Its translation is CASGPQGDTEAFF. The J gene is TRBJ1-1, the V gene TRBV6-1; TRBD1 is a possible D gene (6 bases). There are 13 residues in the CDR3. The germline V and J ends were trimmed by 8 bases and 3 bases, with 13 bases remaining between them. CDR1 is MNHNS and CDR2 is SASEGT in the germline V gene.

This sequence joins TRBV27 and TRBJ1-2, with a tentative D call TRBD1 (6 bases). The CDR3 spans 16 residues. V lost 6 bases to trimming and J lost 0 bases, with 17 bases between them. The V gene's germline CDR1 is MNHEY and CDR2 SMNVEV (reference sequence). The CDR3 DNA reads TGTGCCAGCAGCAACGGGTGGGGGGCCTCTAACTATGGCTACACCTTC. It codes for CASSNGWGASNYGYTF.

This clonotype was seen a few times. This chain uses TRBV9 with TRBJ2-4, with 8 bases that match TRBD2. The V gene end was trimmed by 3 bases and the J gene end by 3 bases; junction bases not matched to a gene: 14. CDR1 is SGDLS, CDR2 YYNGEE, per germline. The CDR3 runs 18 residues. Here the CDR3 DNA reads TGTGCCAGCAGCGCCGGGTCGGGGGCCAGCGGGGGCAAAAACATTCAGTACTTC. Translated: CASSAGSGASGGKNIQYF.

V usage is TRBV20-1 and J usage is TRBJ2-1, with 7 bases matching TRBD2. The end of the DNA aligns better with TRBJ2-5, so the J call may be wrong. CDR1 and CDR2 from the germline V gene are DFQATT and SNEGSKA (reference sequence). The CDR3 has 13 residues. CDR3 DNA sequence: TGCAGTGCTAGGAATAGCGGGTCCGAGACCCAGTACTTC. This translates into CSARNSGSETQYF.

The gene calls are TRBV7-9 and TRBJ1-2; TRBD1 aligns across 7 bases. Trimming at V came to 1 base and at J to 4 bases, leaving 6 bases not matched to a gene. CDR1 and CDR2 from the germline V gene are SEHNR and FQNEAQ (reference sequence). The CDR3 totals 15 residues. CDR3 nucleotide sequence: TGTGCCAGCAGCTTAGTAGGGGGCAGTAGCTATGGCTACACCTTC. It specifies CASSLVGGSSYGYTF.

This clonotype turned up a few times. The chain recombines TRBV11-2 with TRBJ2-5; possible D gene TRBD2, 7 bases. The germline V and J ends were trimmed by 0 bases and 5 bases, with 16 bases remaining between them. The V gene's germline CDR1 is SGHAT and CDR2 FQNNGV. The CDR3 is 16 amino acids. The CDR3 coding sequence is TGTGCCAGCAGCTTAGATCGAGTGCGGGGGCGGGAGACCCAGTACTTC. This gives the protein CASSLDRVRGRETQYF.

The V and J genes are TRBV20-1 and TRBJ1-6; TRBD1 might be the D (5 bases). The CDR3 runs 15 residues. The ends were cut back, 1 base at V and 9 bases at J, with 16 bases in the middle. Germline CDR1 DFQATT, CDR2 SNEGSKA (reference sequence). Here the CDR3 reads CSARVGSGGISPLHF. CDR3 nucleotide sequence: TGCAGTGCTAGAGTAGGGTCCGGGGGGATTTCACCCCTCCACTTT.

This clonotype was observed a handful of times. The V and J genes are TRBV11-2 and TRBJ2-1; the D gene is possibly TRBD2 (5 bases). Trimming cost V 1 base and J 0 bases, with 13 bases left between them. This CDR3 spans 17 amino acids. The germline V gene has CDR1 SGHAT and CDR2 FQNNGV. The CDR3 sequence: CASSLGGSGSSYNEQFF. The CDR3 region has the DNA TGTGCCAGCAGCTTAGGGGGTTCGGGGAGCTCCTACAATGAGCAGTTCTTC. Supplemented by reference TRBV11-2 and TRBJ2-1, the full variable domain reads EAGVAQSPRYKIIEKRQSVAFWCNPISGHATLYWYQQILGQGPKLLIQFQNNGVVDDSQLPKDRFSAERLKGVDSTLKIQPAKLEDSAVYLCASSLGGSGSSYNEQFFGPGTRLTVL.

Only a few counts were recorded for this clonotype. The CDR3 DNA sequence: TGTGCCAGCAGCTTATGGGCCGGACAAGAGACCCAGTACTTC. Protein product: CASSLWAGQETQYF. This rearrangement joins TRBV7-2 to TRBJ2-5; no reliable D call. V gave up 2 bases and J gave up 2 bases, with 9 bases separating them. The germline CDR1 and CDR2 sequences are SGHTA and FQGNSA. This CDR3 contains 14 residues. The full variable domain, completed using reference TRBV7-2 and TRBJ2-5, is GAGVSQSPSNKVTEKGKDVELRCDPISGHTALYWYRQSLGQGLEFLIYFQGNSAPDKSGLPSDRFSAERTGGSVSTLTIQRTQQEDSAVYLCASSLWAGQETQYFGPGTRLLVL.

The chain combines TRBV2 with TRBJ1-5; D is possibly TRBD1 (5 bases). V lost 1 base and J 4 bases, leaving 8 bases between the germline ends. The CDR3 has 14 residues. CDR1 is SNHLY and CDR2 is FYNNEI in the germline V gene. In nucleotides, the CDR3 is TGTGCCAGCAGTGAAGGGTGGGGGAATCAGCCCCAGCATTTT. Residues: CASSEGWGNQPQHF.

This clonotype was observed a handful of times. A junction boundary mismatches the germline segment, possibly from a read error. The rearrangement joins TRBV2 to TRBJ1-1; D unclear. Per the germline V gene, CDR1 is SNHLY and CDR2 is FYNNEI. The CDR3 sequence is 14 residues long. In DNA form, the CDR3 reads TGTGCCAGCAGTGAATTAGGAGCGAACGCTGAAGCTTTCTTT. Translated, it gives CASSELGANAEAFF. The whole variable domain, filled in from reference TRBV2 and TRBJ1-1, reads EPEVTQTPSHQVTQMGQEVILRCVPISNHLYFYWYRQILGQKVEFLVSFYNNEISEKSEIFDDQFSVERPDGSNFTLKIRSTKLEDSAMYFCASSELGANAEAFFGQGTRLTVV.